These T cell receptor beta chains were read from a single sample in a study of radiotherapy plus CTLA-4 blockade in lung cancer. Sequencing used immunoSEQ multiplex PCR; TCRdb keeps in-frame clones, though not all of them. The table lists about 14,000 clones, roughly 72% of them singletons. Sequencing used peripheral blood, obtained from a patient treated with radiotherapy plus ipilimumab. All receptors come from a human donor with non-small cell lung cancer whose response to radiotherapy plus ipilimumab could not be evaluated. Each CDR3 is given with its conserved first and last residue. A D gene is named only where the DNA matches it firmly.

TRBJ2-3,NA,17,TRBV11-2,CASSLWLALTSTDTQYF
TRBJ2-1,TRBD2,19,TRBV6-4,CASSDSGLAAPSSYNEQFF
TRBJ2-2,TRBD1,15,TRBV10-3,CAISSGTGVSGELFF
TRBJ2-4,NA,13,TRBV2,CASFGRGSAIQYF
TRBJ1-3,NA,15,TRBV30,CAWSGTTTVGNTIYF
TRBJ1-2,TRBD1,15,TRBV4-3,CASSQALTGSDGYTF
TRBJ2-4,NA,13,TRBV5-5,CASSLYRENIQYF
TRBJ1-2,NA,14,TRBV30,CAWSVRGVTYGYTF
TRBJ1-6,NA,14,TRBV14,CASSQDQRYSPLHF
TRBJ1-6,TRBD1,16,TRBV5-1,CASSFRVQGDGSPLHF
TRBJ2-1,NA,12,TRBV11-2,CASSSRSHEQFF
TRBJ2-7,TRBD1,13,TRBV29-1,CSVAPDRGDEQYF
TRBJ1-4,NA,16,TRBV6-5,CASSSTAFATNEKLFF
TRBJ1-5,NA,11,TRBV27,CASSLGGSQHF
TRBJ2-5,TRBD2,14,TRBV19,CATSGGGGQETQYF
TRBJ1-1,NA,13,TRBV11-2,CASSLVPGTEAFF
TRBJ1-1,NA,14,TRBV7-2,CASSLVSGDTEAFF
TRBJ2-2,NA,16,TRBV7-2,CASSLGAGRGTGELFF
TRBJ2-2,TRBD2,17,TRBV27,CASSSPSGGIKAGELFF
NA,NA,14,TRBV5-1,CASSLGTPSYEQYF
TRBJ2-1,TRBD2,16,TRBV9,CASSGTSGQSYNEQFF
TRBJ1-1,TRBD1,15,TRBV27,CASSQGQGLGTEAFF
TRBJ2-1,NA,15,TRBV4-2,CASSQVWDIDNEQFF
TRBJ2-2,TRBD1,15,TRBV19,CASSRGQGNAGELFF
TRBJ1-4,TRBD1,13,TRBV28,CASHGQGNEKLFF
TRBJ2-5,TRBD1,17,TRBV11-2,CASSSTRQGGLQETQYF
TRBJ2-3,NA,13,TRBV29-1,CSVNPTGTDTQYF
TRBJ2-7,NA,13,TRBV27,CASSFGGPSEQYF
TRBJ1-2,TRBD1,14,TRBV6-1,CASRPGQGKYGYTF
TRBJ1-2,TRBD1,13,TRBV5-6,CASSPQGAAGYTF
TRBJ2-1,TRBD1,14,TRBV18,CASSPFGQGDEQFF
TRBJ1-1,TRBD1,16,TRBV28,CASSPRTGRGGTEAFF
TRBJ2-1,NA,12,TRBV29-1,CSVEALYNEQFF
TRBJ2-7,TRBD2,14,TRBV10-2,CASSFRLAGGEQYF
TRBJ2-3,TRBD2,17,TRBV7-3,CASSPFVRQAGGDTQYF